Listed below are T cell receptor beta chains from one sample, sequenced in a study of T cell responses to AZD1222 COVID-19 vaccine. The assay was immunoSEQ multiplex PCR, and TCRdb's table has in-frame clones only and misses some. The data show around 200,000 clones, 80% to 95% seen once. The specimen comprised peripheral blood, sampled 28 days after the second dose of the MenACWY control vaccine. The receptors were sampled from an adult who received the MenACWY meningococcal vaccine as a control. CDR3s include the opening cysteine and the closing phenylalanine or tryptophan. D genes are given only for firm matches. Clone size is given for some rows only: seen once, a few or many times, or a class if the clone is expanded.

CDR3: CAVRRDRGSTEAFF
V: TRBV10-3
size: NA
D: TRBD1

CDR3: CASSLGGSMSNQPQHF
V: TRBV7-2
size: few
D: NA

CDR3: CSASGAGELFF
V: TRBV20-1
size: NA
D: NA

CDR3: CASSYPRGGELFF
V: TRBV6-5
size: NA
D: NA

CDR3: CASSLVSGDVTEAFF
V: TRBV7-2
size: NA
D: NA

CDR3: CAWSYSQETQYF
V: TRBV30
size: once
D: NA

CDR3: CASSSRGAGRDYGYTF
V: TRBV28
size: NA
D: NA

CDR3: CASSYSNSAGNTIYF
V: TRBV6-2/TRBV6-3
size: once
D: NA

CDR3: CATAPAGNTEAFF
V: TRBV28
size: NA
D: NA

CDR3: CASSLNGQGNTGELFF
V: TRBV7-3
size: NA
D: TRBD1

CDR3: CATRGDRATEAFF
V: TRBV15
size: NA
D: TRBD1

CDR3: CASSKRDSLGEKLFF
V: TRBV7-9
size: NA
D: TRBD1

CDR3: CASSQTRVGELFF
V: TRBV4-2
size: NA
D: NA

CDR3: CASRPEPGQGSYGYTF
V: TRBV5-1
size: NA
D: TRBD1

CDR3: CASSFHSSGVPQETQYF
V: TRBV7-2
size: few
D: TRBD2

CDR3: CASSWDRGVAGNTIYF
V: TRBV5-6
size: NA
D: TRBD1

CDR3: CATSRDWGTGNTEAFF
V: TRBV15
size: NA
D: TRBD1

CDR3: CASSQDRGVYEQYF
V: TRBV4-2
size: NA
D: NA

CDR3: CASSLDAFNEKLFF
V: TRBV5-1
size: NA
D: NA

CDR3: CASSLVPGRLGEKLFF
V: TRBV5-1
size: NA
D: NA

CDR3: CASSQASGANVLTF
V: TRBV14
size: NA
D: NA

CDR3: CASSWAGGLSYNEQFF
V: TRBV6-5
size: NA
D: TRBD2

CDR3: CAWSVGSHESSPLHF
V: TRBV30
size: NA
D: NA

CDR3: CASGGQEANYGYTF
V: TRBV2
size: once
D: NA

CDR3: CASSLDRAPNEKLFF
V: TRBV5-1
size: once
D: NA

CDR3: CASRPPPGQGAYEQYF
V: TRBV28
size: NA
D: TRBD1

CDR3: CASSRNREKLFF
V: TRBV11-2
size: NA
D: NA